The 28 T cell receptor beta chains reported below all come from one sample, sequenced in a study of shared clonotypes between healthy human individuals. Naive CD8 cells were CD45RO-negative, positively selected for CCR7, excluding terminally differentiated effector memory CD45RA+ cells. The repertoire was sequenced with immunoSEQ multiplex PCR; TCRdb's copy has only in-frame clones and lacks some. The sample holds some 580,000 clones, 95% to 98% seen once. The specimen was naive CD8+ T cells sorted from blood. The source of these receptors is a man younger than 45 in good health.

The chain joins TRBV27 to TRBJ2-7, with TRBD2 identical over 14 bases. The V and J ends lost 6 bases and 4 bases, in that order; junction bases with no gene match: 8. Germline V CDR1 and CDR2: MNHEY, SMNVEV (reference sequence). There are 16 residues in the CDR3. The DNA for the CDR3 is TGTGCCAGCAGCTTGACTAGCGGGAGGGCCAGGTACGAGCAGTACTTC. This gives the protein CASSLTSGRARYEQYF.

The rearrangement links TRBV7-6 to TRBJ2-3; the match to TRBD2 covers 11 bases. Germline assignment: CDR1 SGHVS and CDR2 FNYEAQ. The CDR3 is 15 amino acids. After removal of 6 bases from V and 4 bases from J, the junction contained 6 bases not matched to a gene. In DNA, the CDR3 is TGTGCCAGCAGTTTCACTAGCGGGAGATCAGATACGCAGTATTTT. It specifies CASSFTSGRSDTQYF. The whole variable domain, filled in from reference TRBV7-6 and TRBJ2-3, reads GAGVSQSPRYKVTKRGQDVALRCDPISGHVSLYWYRQALGQGPEFLTYFNYEAQQDKSGLPNDRFSAERPEGSISTLTIQRTEQRDSAMYRCASSFTSGRSDTQYFGPGTRLTVL.

The gene calls are TRBV5-1 and TRBJ2-1, with 11 bases fitting TRBD2. The length of the CDR3 is 17 residues. V lost 2 bases to trimming and J lost 6 bases; unmatched junction nucleotides: 10. Germline loops: CDR1 SGHRS, CDR2 YFSETQ. In nucleotides, the CDR3 is TGCGCCAGCAGCTTTCAGCTGGGACTAGCGGAACCCAATGAGCAGTTCTTC. Translating it yields CASSFQLGLAEPNEQFF. Together with reference TRBV5-1 and TRBJ2-1, the CDR3 gives the full variable domain: KAGVTQTPRYLIKTRGQQVTLSCSPISGHRSVSWYQQTPGQGLQFLFEYFSETQRNKGNFPGRFSGRQFSNSRSEMNVSTLELGDSALYLCASSFQLGLAEPNEQFFGPGTRLTVL.

The chain joins TRBV11-3 to TRBJ2-1; D gene unclear. The CDR3 has 14 residues. The germline gives CDR1 SGHNT, CDR2 YENEEA. V gave up 1 base and J gave up 7 bases, with 11 bases separating them. As DNA, the CDR3 is TGTGCCAGCAGCTTAGCGCACCTGGGGAATGAGCAGTTCTTC. Protein: CASSLAHLGNEQFF.

The rearrangement links TRBV1 to TRBJ1-2; the DNA was not used to check the table's D call, TRBD1. TRBV1 is a recognized pseudogene. This CDR3 is built from 16 residues. CDR3 amino acids: CTSSHRTGEANYGYTF. The DNA of the CDR3 is TGCACCAGCAGCCACAGGACAGGGGAAGCTAACTATGGCTACACCTTC.

This sequence joins TRBV11-2 and TRBJ2-5, with D unresolved. Trimming cost V 5 bases and J 4 bases, with 17 bases left between them. Germline CDR1 SGHAT, CDR2 FQNNGV. This CDR3 has 15 amino acids. This CDR3 is CASSHIFRRRETQYF. CDR3 bases: TGTGCCAGCAGCCATATTTTCAGGCGGAGAGAGACCCAGTACTTC. Drawing the rest from reference TRBV11-2 and TRBJ2-5, the complete variable domain is EAGVAQSPRYKIIEKRQSVAFWCNPISGHATLYWYQQILGQGPKLLIQFQNNGVVDDSQLPKDRFSAERLKGVDSTLKIQPAKLEDSAVYLCASSHIFRRRETQYFGPGTRLLVL.

The chain recombines TRBV29-1 with TRBJ2-1; no clear D gene. V lost 7 bases, J lost 0 bases, and 13 bases lay in between. CDR1 is SQVTM and CDR2 is ANQGSEA in the germline V gene. The CDR3 runs to 14 residues. Here the CDR3 DNA reads TGCAGCGCCACGACCGTGAGCTCCTACAATGAGCAGTTCTTC. Translation gives CSATTVSSYNEQFF.

V gene TRBV7-9 combines with J gene TRBJ2-3, with D possibly matching TRBD2 (5 bases). Trimming removed 3 bases from V and 2 bases from J, with 18 bases in between. Per the germline V gene, CDR1 is SEHNR and CDR2 is FQNEAQ (reference sequence). The CDR3 is 17 amino acids. CDR3 in amino acids: CASSFWGESPATDTQYF. CDR3 sequence (DNA): TGTGCCAGCAGCTTTTGGGGAGAGTCCCCTGCCACAGATACGCAGTATTTT. Using reference TRBV7-9 and TRBJ2-3 for the parts outside the CDR3, the full variable domain is DTGVSQNPRHKITKRGQNVTFRCDPISEHNRLYWYRQTLGQGPEFLTYFQNEAQLEKSRLLSDRFSAERPKGSFSTLEIQRTEQGDSAMYLCASSFWGESPATDTQYFGPGTRLTVL.

The chain uses TRBV29-1 and TRBJ1-2; the D gene is possibly TRBD1 (5 bases). V dropped 1 base and J dropped 8 bases, with 8 bases sitting between them. The germline CDR1 and CDR2 sequences are SQVTM and ANQGSEA. CDR3 length: 11 amino acids. CDR3 in amino acids: CSVEAREGYTF. CDR3 bases: TGCAGCGTTGAAGCCAGGGAGGGCTACACCTTC.

The V gene is TRBV4-1, the J gene TRBJ2-3, with D unresolved. The CDR3 length is 15 residues. The germline V and J ends were trimmed by 1 base and 2 bases, with 10 bases remaining between them. CDR1 MGHRA and CDR2 YSYEKL come from the germline V gene. The CDR3 spells CASSQGTIPTDTQYF. The CDR3 nucleotides are TGCGCCAGCAGCCAAGGTACGATACCCACAGATACGCAGTATTTT.

The genes are TRBV10-3 and TRBJ1-2; D is ambiguous. Trimming left V 0 bases short and J 8 bases short, with 10 bases between. The CDR3 sequence is 13 residues long. The germline CDR1 and CDR2 sequences are ENHRY and SYGVKD. In DNA, the CDR3 is TGTGCCATCAGTGAGTCGAACATCGAAGGCTACACCTTC. This translates into CAISESNIEGYTF.

This chain links TRBV6-5 with TRBJ2-7; tentatively, D is TRBD1 (6 bases). CDR1 and CDR2 from the germline V gene are MNHEY and SVGAGI. V shed 6 bases and J shed 6 bases, with 12 bases lying between them. The CDR3 extends over 12 amino acids. CDR3 in amino acids: CASSAGVSEQYF. The CDR3 nucleotides are TGTGCCAGCAGCGCAGGGGTGTCCGAGCAGTACTTC.

V gene TRBV7-9 combines with J gene TRBJ1-1; TRBD1 matches 7 bases. The CDR3 is 14 amino acids. Unmatched junction bases numbered 13, after V lost 5 bases and J lost 10 bases. CDR1 is SEHNR, CDR2 FQNEAQ, per germline (reference sequence). The CDR3 nucleotides are TGTGCCAGCAGCCCCGCGACAGGGATCGTGGCAGCTTTCTTT. This codes for CASSPATGIVAAFF.

Comment on this clone: A junction boundary mismatches the germline segment, possibly from a read error. The chain carries TRBV29-1 and TRBJ2-7; 7 bases agree with TRBD2. CDR3 size: 13 residues. Looked up from germline, CDR1 is SQVTM and CDR2 is ANQGSEA. CDR3 residues: CSAWTRISSEQYF. CDR3 bases: TGCAGCGCCTGGACTAGAATTTCCTCCGAGCAGTACTTC.

The rearrangement uses TRBV10-3 and TRBJ1-4; D is unresolved. This CDR3 is 13 amino acids long. Germline-derived CDR1 and CDR2 are ENHRY and SYGVKD. V lost 2 bases and J 8 bases, leaving 9 bases between the germline ends. The CDR3 DNA reads as TGTGCCATCAGTGAGGATTGGAAGGAAAAACTGTTTTTT. The encoded protein is CAISEDWKEKLFF.

V and J are TRBV7-9 and TRBJ1-1, with 8 bases that match TRBD1. Per the germline V gene, CDR1 is SEHNR and CDR2 is FQNEAQ (reference sequence). V lost 4 bases to trimming and J lost 7 bases; unmatched junction nucleotides: 11. The CDR3 spans 15 residues. This chain's CDR3 is CASSSPEGTGYEAFF. In DNA, the CDR3 is TGTGCCAGCAGCTCACCTGAAGGGACAGGCTATGAAGCTTTCTTT.

The chain recombines TRBV7-6 with TRBJ2-3; 7 bases match TRBD1. The V gene end was trimmed by 4 bases and the J gene end by 3 bases; junction bases not matched to a gene: 13. Looked up from germline, CDR1 is SGHVS and CDR2 is FNYEAQ. The CDR3 totals 17 residues. The CDR3 region has the DNA TGTGCCAGCAGCTCCCGAGGGGGCGTGGGCCTAACAGATACGCAGTATTTT. Its protein is CASSSRGGVGLTDTQYF. Full variable domain (remainder filled in from reference TRBV7-6 and TRBJ2-3): GAGVSQSPRYKVTKRGQDVALRCDPISGHVSLYWYRQALGQGPEFLTYFNYEAQQDKSGLPNDRFSAERPEGSISTLTIQRTEQRDSAMYRCASSSRGGVGLTDTQYFGPGTRLTVL.

A note on this clone: The sample carries other DNA sequences with the same CDR3. The chain joins TRBV15 to TRBJ2-3; D possibly corresponds to TRBD2 (6 bases). V dropped 1 base and J dropped 0 bases, with 8 bases sitting between them. CDR1 is LNHNV and CDR2 is YYDKDF in the germline V gene (reference sequence). This CDR3 comprises 15 residues. CDR3 DNA: TGTGCCACCAGCAGAGGAAGCGGGAGCACAGATACGCAGTATTTT. Its protein product is CATSRGSGSTDTQYF.

A single count supports this clone. The gene calls are TRBV9 and TRBJ1-1; D might be TRBD1 (5 bases). V was cut by 3 bases and J by 6 bases, with 12 bases left in between. The CDR3 runs to 13 residues. Per the germline V gene, CDR1 is SGDLS and CDR2 is YYNGEE. In nucleotides, the CDR3 is TGTGCCAGCAGCGAGCAGGGTGGGTCTGAAGCTTTCTTT. This encodes CASSEQGGSEAFF.

V and J are TRBV2 and TRBJ2-1; 11 positions match TRBD2. The CDR3 spans 16 residues. The trim removed 8 bases at V and 4 bases at J, leaving 10 bases unmatched. CDR1 SNHLY and CDR2 FYNNEI come from the germline V gene. The CDR3 nucleotides read TGTGCCAGCCACTCGGGACTAGCGGAACTGTACAATGAGCAGTTCTTC. It yields the protein CASHSGLAELYNEQFF. Filled out from reference TRBV2 and TRBJ2-1, the complete variable domain reads EPEVTQTPSHQVTQMGQEVILRCVPISNHLYFYWYRQILGQKVEFLVSFYNNEISEKSEIFDDQFSVERPDGSNFTLKIRSTKLEDSAMYFCASHSGLAELYNEQFFGPGTRLTVL.

The J gene is TRBJ2-5, the V gene TRBV11-2, with 10 bases identical to TRBD2. J was trimmed by 1 base and V by 6 bases; bases with no gene match: 11. The CDR3 extends over 17 amino acids. CDR1 SGHAT and CDR2 FQNNGV come from the germline V gene. The CDR3 protein is CASSSTGLATTQETQYF. The CDR3 DNA is TGTGCCAGCAGTTCCACGGGACTAGCGACAACCCAAGAGACCCAGTACTTC.

The chain employs TRBV27 and TRBJ1-2; D is possibly TRBD1 (6 bases). The germline V and J ends were trimmed by 4 bases and 1 base, with 7 bases remaining between them. From germline, CDR1 is MNHEY and CDR2 SMNVEV (reference sequence). This CDR3 is built from 13 residues. CDR3 amino acids: CASSYRDNYGYTF. The CDR3 coding sequence is TGTGCCAGCAGTTACAGGGATAACTATGGCTACACCTTC.

The J gene is TRBJ1-1, the V gene TRBV28; D might be TRBD1 (6 bases). The V end lost 2 bases, the J end lost 1 base, and 17 bases lay between the germline ends. Germline lookup yields CDR1 MDHEN and CDR2 SYDVKM. The CDR3 has 17 amino acids. CDR3 sequence: CASSLNRWDKGNTEAFF. In nucleotides, the CDR3 is TGTGCCAGCAGTTTAAATCGCTGGGACAAGGGGAACACTGAAGCTTTCTTT.

The rearrangement links TRBV19 to TRBJ2-3; TRBD2 is a possible D gene (6 bases). Trimming stripped 8 bases from V and 4 bases from J, with 10 bases between. Per the germline V gene, CDR1 is LNHDA and CDR2 is SQIVND (reference sequence). The CDR3 has 12 residues. Written as DNA, the CDR3 is TGTGCCAGTGGGGACTGGGCAGATACGCAGTATTTT. Its protein is CASGDWADTQYF.

This chain links TRBV11-3 with TRBJ2-7; 9 bases line up with TRBD1. The CDR3 runs to 15 residues. V dropped 5 bases and J dropped 2; count of bases not matched to a gene: 7. Germline V gives CDR1 SGHNT, CDR2 YENEEA. The DNA for the CDR3 is TGTGCCAGCAGCCTCACCGGGACAGGGACCTACGAGCAGTACTTC. This gives the protein CASSLTGTGTYEQYF.

The chain recombines TRBV7-9 with TRBJ2-3; D unclear. This CDR3 has 12 amino acids. With 7 bases removed from V and 2 bases from J, the gap between germline ends came to 7 bases. CDR1 and CDR2 (germline): SEHNR, FQNEAQ (reference sequence). The CDR3 coding sequence is TGTGCCAGCAATAGACTCACAGATACGCAGTATTTT. Encoded protein: CASNRLTDTQYF.

The rearrangement links TRBV11-2 to TRBJ2-1, with TRBD2 identical over 7 bases. CDR3 length equals 14 residues. V shed 5 bases, J shed 7 bases, and the junction held 8 bases outside the gene matches. CDR1 is SGHAT, CDR2 FQNNGV, per germline. Here the CDR3 DNA reads TGTGCCAGCAGCGGGAGGGGTCCGGGGAATGAGCAGTTCTTC. This gives the protein CASSGRGPGNEQFF.

This clone was seen once. The J gene is TRBJ2-1, the V gene TRBV30; no clear D. V was trimmed by 0 bases and J by 7 bases, leaving 7 bases between them. Germline lookup yields CDR1 GTSNPN and CDR2 SVGIG (reference sequence). This CDR3 region has 12 residues. CDR3 sequence (DNA): TGTGCCTGGAGTGTTATGGGGAATGAGCAGTTCTTC. Its protein is CAWSVMGNEQFF.